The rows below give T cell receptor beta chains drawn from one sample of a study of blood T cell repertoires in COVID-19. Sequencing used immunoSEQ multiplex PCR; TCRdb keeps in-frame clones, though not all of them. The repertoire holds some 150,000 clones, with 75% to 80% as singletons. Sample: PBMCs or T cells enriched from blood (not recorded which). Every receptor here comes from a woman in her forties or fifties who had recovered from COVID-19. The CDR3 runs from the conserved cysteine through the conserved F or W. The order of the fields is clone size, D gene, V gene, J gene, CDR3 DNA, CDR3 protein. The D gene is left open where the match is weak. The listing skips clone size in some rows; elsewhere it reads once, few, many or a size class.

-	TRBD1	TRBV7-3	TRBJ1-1	TGTGCCAGCAGCCCGGGACAGGGAAGGACTGAAGCTTTCTTT	CASSPGQGRTEAFF
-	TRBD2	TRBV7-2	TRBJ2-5	TGTGCCAGCAGCTTACGGCGGCTAGCGGGGGGGGTGGAGACCCAGTACTTC	CASSLRRLAGGVETQYF
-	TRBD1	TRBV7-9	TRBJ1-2	TGTGCCAGCAGCTTGGGACCGGACAGGGGGCAATCTAACTATGGCTACACCTTC	CASSLGPDRGQSNYGYTF
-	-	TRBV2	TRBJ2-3	TGTGCCAGCGGGGGCCACACAGATACGCAGTATTTT	CASGGHTDTQYF
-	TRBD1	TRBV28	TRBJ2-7	TGTGCCAGCAGCACCGGGACAGCGACCTACGAGCAGTACTTC	CASSTGTATYEQYF
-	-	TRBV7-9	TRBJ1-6	TGTGCCAGCTATGATTTTCGCGAGGGAGGGAGGTATAATTCACCCCTCCACTTT	CASYDFREGGRYNSPLHF
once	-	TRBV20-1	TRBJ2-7	TGCAGTGCTAGGTTAGCATACGAGCAGTACTTC	CSARLAYEQYF
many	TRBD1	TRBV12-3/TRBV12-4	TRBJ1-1	TGTGCCAGCAGTTTGATACAGGGGGCTGAAGCTTTCTTT	CASSLIQGAEAFF
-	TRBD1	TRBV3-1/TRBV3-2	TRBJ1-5	TGTGCCAGCAGCCAAGGACAGGGTTGGAATCAGCCCCAGCATTTT	CASSQGQGWNQPQHF
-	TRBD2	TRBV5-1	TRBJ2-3	TGCGCCAGCAGCTTTGGGAATTCACCGGGACTAGCGGGAGGGGGCCCAGATACGCAGTATTTT	CASSFGNSPGLAGGGPDTQYF
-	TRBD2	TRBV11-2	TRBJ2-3	TGTGCCAGCAGCTTAGGAGTACTAGCGGGGGGGCAGACAGATACGCAGTATTTT	CASSLGVLAGGQTDTQYF
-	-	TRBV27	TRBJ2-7	TGTGCCAGCAGTCCGTACAGGGATTACGAGCAGTACTTC	CASSPYRDYEQYF
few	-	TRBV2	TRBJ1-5	TGTGCCAGCAGTGGTACGGTGCATAGCAATCAGCCCCAGCATTTT	CASSGTVHSNQPQHF
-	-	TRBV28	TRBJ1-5	TGTGCCAGCAGTATGGAGATAGGCCATAGCAATCAGCCCCAGCATTTT	CASSMEIGHSNQPQHF
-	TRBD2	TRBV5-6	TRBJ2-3	TGTGCCAGCAGCAATAGCGGGGGGGCCACAGATACGCAGTATTTT	CASSNSGGATDTQYF
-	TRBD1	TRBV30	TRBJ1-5	TGTGCCTGGAGTGGGGGCGGGACAGGTAGCAATCAGCCCCAGCATTTT	CAWSGGGTGSNQPQHF
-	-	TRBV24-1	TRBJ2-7	TGTGCCACCAGTGACCACAGGGTACCCTACGAGCAGTACTTC	CATSDHRVPYEQYF
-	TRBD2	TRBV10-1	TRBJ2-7	TGCGCCACCTCGCCCGAAATCTCTAGCGGGAGATCCGAGCAGTACTTC	CATSPEISSGRSEQYF
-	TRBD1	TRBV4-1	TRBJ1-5	TGCGCCAGCAGCCAAGTTCTGACCGGGACAGGGGTTTATCAGCCCCAGCATTTT	CASSQVLTGTGVYQPQHF
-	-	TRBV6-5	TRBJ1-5	TGTGCCAGCGGCCATAATAGCAATCAGCCCCAGCATTTT	CASGHNSNQPQHF
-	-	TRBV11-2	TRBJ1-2	TGTGCCAGCAGCCCCACGTCGGGGGACTATGGCTACACCTTC	CASSPTSGDYGYTF
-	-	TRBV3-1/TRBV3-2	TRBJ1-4	TGTGCCAGCAGCCAAGGACAAAGAATAGCAACTAATGAAAAACTGTTTTTT	CASSQGQRIATNEKLFF
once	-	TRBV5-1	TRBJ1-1	TGCGCCAGCAGCCCCCGCGGAGGGGGGGCCACGGACCCGAGGGAAATAGCTTTCTTT	CASSPRGGGATDPREIAFF
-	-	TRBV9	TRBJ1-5	TGTGCCAGCAGCGTGGGACACGGTAATCAGCCCCAGCATTTT	CASSVGHGNQPQHF
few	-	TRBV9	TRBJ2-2	TGTGCCAGCAGCGTAGTAGGGGGCACCGGGGAGCTGTTTTTT	CASSVVGGTGELFF
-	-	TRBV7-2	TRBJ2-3	TGTGCCAGCAGCCATCCCCGGGGAATGGCAGATACGCAGTATTTT	CASSHPRGMADTQYF
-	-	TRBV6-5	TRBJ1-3	TGTGCCAGCAGTTATCGGGGTACTGGAAACACCATATATTTT	CASSYRGTGNTIYF
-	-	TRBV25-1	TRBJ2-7	TGTGCCAGCAGTGAATCTTCGACTGGATACGAGCAGTACTTC	CASSESSTGYEQYF
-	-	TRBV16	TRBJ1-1	TGTGCCAGCAGCCAATCGACGGGGAACACTGAAGCTTTCTTT	CASSQSTGNTEAFF
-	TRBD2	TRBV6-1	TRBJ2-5	TGTGCCAGCAGTGCCCAAGGTGCTAGCGGGGTCGAAGGAGAGACCCAGTACTTC	CASSAQGASGVEGETQYF
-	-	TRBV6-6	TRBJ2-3	TGTGCCAGCGGCTCCTTCGGGACTGGCACAGATACGCAGTATTTT	CASGSFGTGTDTQYF
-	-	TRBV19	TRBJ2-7	TGTGCCAGTAGTATAGACCAGGTGTCCTCCTACGAGCAGTACTTC	CASSIDQVSSYEQYF
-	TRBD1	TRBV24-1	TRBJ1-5	TGTGCCACCAGTGATTCCTCAGGGGGCAGTCAGCCCCAGCATTTT	CATSDSSGGSQPQHF
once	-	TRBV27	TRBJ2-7	TGTGCCAGCAGTTTAACCCCTTGGGGGGGGCCAAGTTACGAGCAGTACTTC	CASSLTPWGGPSYEQYF
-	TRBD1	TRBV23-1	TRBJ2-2	TGCGCCATCGCCAGGGGGCTTGACACCGGGGAGCTGTTTTTT	CAIARGLDTGELFF
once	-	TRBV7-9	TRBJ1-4	TGTGCCAGCAGCTTTGGCAGGGGAGAGGAAAAACTGTTTTTT	CASSFGRGEEKLFF
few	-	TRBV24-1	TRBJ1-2	TGTGCCACCAGTGATACGGACAGATCTGGCTACACCTTC	CATSDTDRSGYTF
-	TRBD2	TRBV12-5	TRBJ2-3	TGTGCTAGTGGTTTGGTACGGGTCCGGCGGGAGGGCCAGCCAGATACGCAGTATTTT	CASGLVRVRREGQPDTQYF
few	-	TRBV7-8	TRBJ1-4	TGTGCCAGCAGCCCTGGGGGGACTAATGAAAAACTGTTTTTT	CASSPGGTNEKLFF
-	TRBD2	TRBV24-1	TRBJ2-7	TGTGCCACCAGCCTCCTAGCGGGCCCCTCGGGGTACTTC	CATSLLAGPSGYF
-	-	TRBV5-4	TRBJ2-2	TGTGCCAGCAGCTTGGGGACTTCTCGAACCGGGGAGCTGTTTTTT	CASSLGTSRTGELFF
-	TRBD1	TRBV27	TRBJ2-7	TGTGCCAGCAGTCCACTCGGGACAGGGGTCGACGAGCAGTACTTC	CASSPLGTGVDEQYF
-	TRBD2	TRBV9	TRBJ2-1	TGTGCCAGCAGCGTAGTCGCGGGGGGGAGTTACAATGAGCAGTTCTTC	CASSVVAGGSYNEQFF
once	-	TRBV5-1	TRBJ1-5	TGCGCCAGCAGCCCAGACACGGAGGGTCAGCCCCAGCATTTT	CASSPDTEGQPQHF
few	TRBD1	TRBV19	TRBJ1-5	TGTGCCAGTAGTAGGGGACAGGGGGGCAATCAGCCCCAGCATTTT	CASSRGQGGNQPQHF
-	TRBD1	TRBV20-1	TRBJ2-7	TGCAGTGCTAGTCCGGGACAGGCCCACTCCTACGAGCAGTACTTC	CSASPGQAHSYEQYF
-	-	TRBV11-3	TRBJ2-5	TGTGCCAGCAGCTTAGATAGCCAGGGTTTGGAGACCCAGTACTTC	CASSLDSQGLETQYF
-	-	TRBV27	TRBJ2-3	TGTGCCAGCAGGGAGGGAGGGGGGTTTCTTGATGATACGCAGTATTTT	CASREGGGFLDDTQYF